This T cell receptor (beta chain) was sequenced in a study of Ad26.COV2.S vaccination and SARS-CoV-2 variants. The overall study: Ad26.COV2.S, an intramuscular injection, was given once or twice 56 days apart. Regarding the study as a whole: Among vaccine recipients, spike-specific TCR breadth exceeded that of placebo recipients. The TCR breadth and depth analyses may have understated or missed part of the total T cell responses.

Noted treatment: 15 to 20 received Ad26.COV2.S at low or high dose, single or two shots; about 5 received placebo; per-sample allocation not given. Day 63 after the first injection of vaccine or placebo was the sampling time. Note on this clone: Antigen unknown. Other DNA sequences in the same sample also yield this CDR3.

Clones were read by immunoSEQ multiplex PCR, and TCRdb kept only the in-frame ones, dropping some. Found here are 400,000 to 500,000 clones, approximately 88% of them singletons; the top ten hold less than 4%. The CDR3 consists of 14 residues. Trimming stripped 4 bases from V and 2 bases from J, with 8 bases between. Germline lookup yields CDR1 MDHEN and CDR2 SYDVKM. The material was peripheral blood, obtained in a trial of Ad26.COV2.S vaccine versus placebo. This TCR was recovered from a person aged 18-60 years who received the Ad26.COV2.S COVID-19 vaccine or a placebo. J is TRBJ1-4 and V is TRBV28, with D possibly TRBD1 on 5 matching bases. CDR3 nucleotide sequence: TGTGCCAGCAGTTCTCGACAGACTAATGAAAAACTGTTTTTT. It is translated as CASSSRQTNEKLFF.